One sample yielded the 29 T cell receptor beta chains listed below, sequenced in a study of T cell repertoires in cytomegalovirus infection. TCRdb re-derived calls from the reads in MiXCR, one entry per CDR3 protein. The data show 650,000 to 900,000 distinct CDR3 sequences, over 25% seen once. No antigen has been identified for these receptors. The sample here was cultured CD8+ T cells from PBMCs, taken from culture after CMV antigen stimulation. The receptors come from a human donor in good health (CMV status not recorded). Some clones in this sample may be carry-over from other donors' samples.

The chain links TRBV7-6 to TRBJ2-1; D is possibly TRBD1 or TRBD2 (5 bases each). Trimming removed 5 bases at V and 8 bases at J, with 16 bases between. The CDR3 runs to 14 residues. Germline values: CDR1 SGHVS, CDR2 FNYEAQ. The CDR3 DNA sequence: TGTGCCAGCAGCCCCTGGGGGTCTACGGATGAGCAGTTCTTC. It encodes CASSPWGSTDEQFF.

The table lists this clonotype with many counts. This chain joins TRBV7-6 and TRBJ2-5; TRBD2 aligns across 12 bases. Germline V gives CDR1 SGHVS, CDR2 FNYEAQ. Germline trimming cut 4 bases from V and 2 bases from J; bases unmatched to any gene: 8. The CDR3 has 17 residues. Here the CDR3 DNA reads TGTGCCAGCAGCTCCATAGGCGGGACTAGCGGGCAAGAGACCCAGTACTTC. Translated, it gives CASSSIGGTSGQETQYF.

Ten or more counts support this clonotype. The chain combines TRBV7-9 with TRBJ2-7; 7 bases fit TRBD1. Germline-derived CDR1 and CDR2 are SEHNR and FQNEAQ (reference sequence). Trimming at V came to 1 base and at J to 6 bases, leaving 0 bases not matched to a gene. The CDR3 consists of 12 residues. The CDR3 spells CASSLDRGEQYF. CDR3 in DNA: TGTGCCAGCAGCTTAGACAGGGGCGAGCAGTACTTC.

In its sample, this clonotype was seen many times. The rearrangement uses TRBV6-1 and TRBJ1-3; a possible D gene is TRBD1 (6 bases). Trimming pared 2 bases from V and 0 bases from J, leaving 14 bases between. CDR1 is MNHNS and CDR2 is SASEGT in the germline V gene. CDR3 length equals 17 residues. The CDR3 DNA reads TGTGCCAGCAGTGAAATGGGAACAGGGTTCTCTGGAAACACCATATATTTT. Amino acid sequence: CASSEMGTGFSGNTIYF.

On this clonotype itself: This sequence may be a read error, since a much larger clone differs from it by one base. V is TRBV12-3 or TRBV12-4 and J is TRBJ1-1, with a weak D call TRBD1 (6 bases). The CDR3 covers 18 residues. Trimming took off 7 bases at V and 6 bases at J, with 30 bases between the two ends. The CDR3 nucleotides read TGTGCCAGCAATCTTCTCCCACCCACGGGACATTTATTCTCTGAAGCTTTCTTT. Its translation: CASNLLPPTGHLFSEAFF.

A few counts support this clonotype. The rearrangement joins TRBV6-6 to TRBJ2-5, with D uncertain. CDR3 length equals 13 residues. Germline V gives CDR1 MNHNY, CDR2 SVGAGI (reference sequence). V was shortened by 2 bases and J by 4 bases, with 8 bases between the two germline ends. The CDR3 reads CASSYIERETQYF. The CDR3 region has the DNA TGTGCCAGCAGTTACATTGAACGAGAGACCCAGTACTTC.

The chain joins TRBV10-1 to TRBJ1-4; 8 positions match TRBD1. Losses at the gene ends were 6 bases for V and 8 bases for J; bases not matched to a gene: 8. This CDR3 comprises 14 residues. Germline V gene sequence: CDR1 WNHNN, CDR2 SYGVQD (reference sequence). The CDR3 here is CASSDRTGQEKLFF. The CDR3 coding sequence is TGCGCCAGCAGCGACCGGACAGGGCAAGAAAAACTGTTTTTT.

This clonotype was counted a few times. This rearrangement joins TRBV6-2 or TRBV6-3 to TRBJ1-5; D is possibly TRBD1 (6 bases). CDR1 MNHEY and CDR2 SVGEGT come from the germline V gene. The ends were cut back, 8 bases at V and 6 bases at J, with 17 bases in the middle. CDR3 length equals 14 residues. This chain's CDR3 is CASAEQGRGQPQHF. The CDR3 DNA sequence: TGTGCCAGCGCCGAACAGGGACGGGGTCAGCCCCAGCATTTT.

CDR3 nucleotide sequence: TGTGCCAGCAGCCCCGGCGGGGCGGGGGGGCTAACAGATACGCAGTATTTT. It translates to CASSPGGAGGLTDTQYF. The chain carries TRBV7-6 and TRBJ2-3; the match to TRBD2 covers 9 bases. Trimming cost V 5 bases and J 3 bases; bases outside gene matches: 12. CDR1 is SGHVS, CDR2 FNYEAQ, per germline. The CDR3 has 17 residues.

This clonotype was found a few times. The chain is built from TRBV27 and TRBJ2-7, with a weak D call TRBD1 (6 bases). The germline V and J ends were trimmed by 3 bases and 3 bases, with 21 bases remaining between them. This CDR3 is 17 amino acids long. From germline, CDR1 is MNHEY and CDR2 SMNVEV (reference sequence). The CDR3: CASSFTGSPSEHYEQYF. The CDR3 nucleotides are TGTGCCAGCAGTTTCACAGGGTCCCCCTCTGAGCACTACGAGCAGTACTTC.

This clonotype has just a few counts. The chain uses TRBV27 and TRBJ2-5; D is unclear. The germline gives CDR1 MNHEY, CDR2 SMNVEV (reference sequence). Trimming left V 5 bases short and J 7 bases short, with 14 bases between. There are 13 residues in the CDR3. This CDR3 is CASSPAPSLTQYF. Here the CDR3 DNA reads TGTGCCAGCAGTCCCGCTCCGTCGTTGACCCAGTACTTC.

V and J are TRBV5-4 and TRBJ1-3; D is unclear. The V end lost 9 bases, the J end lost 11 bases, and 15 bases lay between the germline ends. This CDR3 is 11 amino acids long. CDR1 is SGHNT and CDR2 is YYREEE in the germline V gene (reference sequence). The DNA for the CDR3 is TGTGCCACTCAGGCCCCGGATGCCATATATTTT. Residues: CATQAPDAIYF.

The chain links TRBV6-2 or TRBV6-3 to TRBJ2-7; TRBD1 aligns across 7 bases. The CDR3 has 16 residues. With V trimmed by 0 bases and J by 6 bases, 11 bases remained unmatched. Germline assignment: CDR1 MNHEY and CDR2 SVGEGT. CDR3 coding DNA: TGTGCCAGCAGTTACTCGACAGGGACGAGCTGGGGCGAGCAGTACGTC. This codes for CASSYSTGTSWGEQYV.

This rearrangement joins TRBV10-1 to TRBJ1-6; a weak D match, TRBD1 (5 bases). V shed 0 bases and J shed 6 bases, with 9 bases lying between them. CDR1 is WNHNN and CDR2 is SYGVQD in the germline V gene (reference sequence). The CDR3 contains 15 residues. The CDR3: CASSESLGPNSPLHF. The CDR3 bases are TGCGCCAGCAGTGAGTCTTTGGGACCTAATTCACCCCTCCACTTT.

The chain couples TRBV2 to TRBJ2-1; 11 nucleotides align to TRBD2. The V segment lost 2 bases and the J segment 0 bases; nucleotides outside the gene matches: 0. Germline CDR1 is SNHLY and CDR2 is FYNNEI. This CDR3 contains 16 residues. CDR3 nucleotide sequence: TGTGCCAGCAGTGAAACTAGCGGGAGCTCCTACAATGAGCAGTTCTTC. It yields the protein CASSETSGSSYNEQFF.

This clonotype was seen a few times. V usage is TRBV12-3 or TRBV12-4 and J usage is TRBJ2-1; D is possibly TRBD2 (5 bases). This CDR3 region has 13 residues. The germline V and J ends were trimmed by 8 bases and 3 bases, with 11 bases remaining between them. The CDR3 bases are TGTGCCAGCGGGCTGGGGAGCTACAATGAGCAGTTCTTC. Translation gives CASGLGSYNEQFF.

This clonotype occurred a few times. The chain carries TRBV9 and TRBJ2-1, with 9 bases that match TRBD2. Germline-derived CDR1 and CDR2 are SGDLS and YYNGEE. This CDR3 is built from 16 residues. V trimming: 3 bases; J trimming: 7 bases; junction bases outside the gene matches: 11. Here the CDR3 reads CASSGPSGGPWNEQFF. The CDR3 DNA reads TGTGCCAGCAGCGGCCCCAGCGGGGGGCCCTGGAATGAGCAGTTCTTC.

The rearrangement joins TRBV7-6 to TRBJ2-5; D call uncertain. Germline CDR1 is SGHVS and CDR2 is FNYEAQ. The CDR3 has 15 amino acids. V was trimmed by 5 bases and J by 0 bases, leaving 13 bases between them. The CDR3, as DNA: TGTGCCAGCAGCCAATCCCCGGATTACCAAGAGACCCAGTACTTC. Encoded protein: CASSQSPDYQETQYF. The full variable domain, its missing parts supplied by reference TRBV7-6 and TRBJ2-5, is GAGVSQSPRYKVTKRGQDVALRCDPISGHVSLYWYRQALGQGPEFLTYFNYEAQQDKSGLPNDRFSAERPEGSISTLTIQRTEQRDSAMYRCASSQSPDYQETQYFGPGTRLLVL.

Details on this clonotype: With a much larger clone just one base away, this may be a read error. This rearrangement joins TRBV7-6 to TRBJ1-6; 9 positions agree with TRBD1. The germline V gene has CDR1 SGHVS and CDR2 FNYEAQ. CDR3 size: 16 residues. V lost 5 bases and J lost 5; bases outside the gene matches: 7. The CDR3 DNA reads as TGTGCCAGCAGCCCAAGGGACAGGGAGGATAATTCACCCCTCCACTTT. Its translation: CASSPRDREDNSPLHF.

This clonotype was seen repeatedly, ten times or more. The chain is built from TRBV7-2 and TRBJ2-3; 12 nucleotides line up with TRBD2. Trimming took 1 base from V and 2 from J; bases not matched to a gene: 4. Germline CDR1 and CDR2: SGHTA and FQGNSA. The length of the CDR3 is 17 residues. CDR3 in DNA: TGTGCCAGCAGCTTAGATCCTAGCGGGGGGGCCACAGATACGCAGTATTTT. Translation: CASSLDPSGGATDTQYF.

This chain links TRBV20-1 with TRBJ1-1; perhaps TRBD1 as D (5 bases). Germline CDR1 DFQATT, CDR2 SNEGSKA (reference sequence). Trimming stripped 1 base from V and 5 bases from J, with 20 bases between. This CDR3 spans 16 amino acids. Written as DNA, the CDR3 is TGCAGTGCTAGAGCCAGGGCCGGGACGGCCCCGACTGAAGCTTTCTTT. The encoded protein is CSARARAGTAPTEAFF.

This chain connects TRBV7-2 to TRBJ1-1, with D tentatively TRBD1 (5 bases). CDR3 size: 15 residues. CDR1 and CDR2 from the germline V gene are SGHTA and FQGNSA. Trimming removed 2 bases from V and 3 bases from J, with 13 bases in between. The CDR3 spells CASSLHGGLYTEAFF. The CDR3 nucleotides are TGTGCCAGCAGCTTACATGGGGGGTTGTACACTGAAGCTTTCTTT.

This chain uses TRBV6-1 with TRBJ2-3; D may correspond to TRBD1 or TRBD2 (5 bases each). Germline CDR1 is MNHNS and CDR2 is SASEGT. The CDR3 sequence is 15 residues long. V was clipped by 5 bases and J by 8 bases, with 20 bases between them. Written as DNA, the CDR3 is TGTGCCAGCAGTCTTACCCCTATAATGAGGGGTACGCAGTATTTT. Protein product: CASSLTPIMRGTQYF.

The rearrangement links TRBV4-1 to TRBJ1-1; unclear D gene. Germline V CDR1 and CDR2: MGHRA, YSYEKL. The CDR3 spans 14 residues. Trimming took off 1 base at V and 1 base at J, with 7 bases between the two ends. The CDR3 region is CASSQALTNTEAFF. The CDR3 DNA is TGCGCCAGCAGCCAAGCCCTCACGAACACTGAAGCTTTCTTT.

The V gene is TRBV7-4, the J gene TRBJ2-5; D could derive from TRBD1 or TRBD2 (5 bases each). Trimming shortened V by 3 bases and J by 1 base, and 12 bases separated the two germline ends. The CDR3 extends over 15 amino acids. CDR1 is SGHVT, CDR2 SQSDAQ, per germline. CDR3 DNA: TGTGCCAGCAGCTTGGGGGTCTGGGGCCAAGAGACCCAGTACTTC. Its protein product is CASSLGVWGQETQYF. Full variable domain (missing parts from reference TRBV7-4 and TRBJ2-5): GAGVSQSPRYKVAKRGRDVALRCDSISGHVTLYWYRQTLGQGSEVLTYSQSDAQRDKSGRPSGRFSAERPERSVSTLKIQRTEQGDSAVYLCASSLGVWGQETQYFGPGTRLLVL.

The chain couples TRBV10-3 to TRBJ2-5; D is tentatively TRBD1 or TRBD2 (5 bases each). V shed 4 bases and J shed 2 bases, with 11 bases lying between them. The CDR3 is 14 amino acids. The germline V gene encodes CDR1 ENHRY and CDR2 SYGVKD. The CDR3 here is CAISGGSTQETQYF. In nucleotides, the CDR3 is TGTGCCATCAGTGGGGGGTCTACTCAAGAGACCCAGTACTTC.

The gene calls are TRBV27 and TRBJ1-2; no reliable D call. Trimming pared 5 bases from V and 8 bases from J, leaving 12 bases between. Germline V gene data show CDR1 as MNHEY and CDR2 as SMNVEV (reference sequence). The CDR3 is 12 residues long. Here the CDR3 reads CASSPLGRGYTF. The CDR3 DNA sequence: TGTGCCAGCAGTCCCCTCGGAAGGGGCTACACCTTC.

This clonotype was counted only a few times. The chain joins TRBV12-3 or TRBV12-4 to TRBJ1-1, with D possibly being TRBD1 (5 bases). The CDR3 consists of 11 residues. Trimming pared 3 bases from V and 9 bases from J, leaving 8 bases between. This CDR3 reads CASSLGGKAFF. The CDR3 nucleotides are TGTGCCAGCAGTTTGGGGGGGAAAGCTTTCTTT.

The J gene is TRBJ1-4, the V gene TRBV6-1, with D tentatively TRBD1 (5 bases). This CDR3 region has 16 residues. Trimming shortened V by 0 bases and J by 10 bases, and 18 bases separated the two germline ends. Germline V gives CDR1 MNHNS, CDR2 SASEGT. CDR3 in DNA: TGTGCCAGCAGTGAAGCGCCCGGGGCTCAAGGTGTAAAACTGTTTTTT. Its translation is CASSEAPGAQGVKLFF.